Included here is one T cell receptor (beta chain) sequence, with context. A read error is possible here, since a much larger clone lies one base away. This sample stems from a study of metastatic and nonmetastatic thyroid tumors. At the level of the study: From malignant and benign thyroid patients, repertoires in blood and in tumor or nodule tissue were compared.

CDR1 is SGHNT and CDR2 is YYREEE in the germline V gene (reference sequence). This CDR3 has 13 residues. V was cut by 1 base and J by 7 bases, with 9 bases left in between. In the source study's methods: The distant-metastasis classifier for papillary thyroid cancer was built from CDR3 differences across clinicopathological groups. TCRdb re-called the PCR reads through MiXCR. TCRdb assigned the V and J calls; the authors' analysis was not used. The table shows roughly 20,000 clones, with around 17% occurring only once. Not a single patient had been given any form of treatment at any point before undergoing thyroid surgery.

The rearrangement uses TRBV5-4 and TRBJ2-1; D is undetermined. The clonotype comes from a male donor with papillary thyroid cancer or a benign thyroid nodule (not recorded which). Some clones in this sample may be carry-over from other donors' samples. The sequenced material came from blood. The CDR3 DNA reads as TGTGCCAGCAGCTTGACATGGCAGAATGAGCAGTTCTTC. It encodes CASSLTWQNEQFF.